The 14 T cell receptor beta chains listed next were all sequenced from one sample in a study of early T cells in non-severe SARS-CoV-2 infection. TCRdb re-derived calls from the 5' RACE reads in MiXCR, one entry per CDR3 protein. This sample has about 64,000 distinct CDR3 sequences; over 4.5% occur once, and the top ten carry approximately 5.4%. Sequenced: whole blood. All receptors derive from an adult who was a healthcare worker with PCR-confirmed SARS-CoV-2 infection or an uninfected control (not recorded which).

This clonotype was seen repeatedly, ten times or more. This chain joins TRBV12-3 or TRBV12-4 and TRBJ1-1; weak D call: TRBD1 (5 bases). Between the trimmed V and J ends, which lost 7 bases and 4 bases, there was a span of 7 bases. The CDR3 runs to 11 residues. The CDR3 spells CASIGGTEAFF. Written as DNA, the CDR3 is TGTGCCAGCATCGGGGGCACTGAAGCTTTCTTT.

This clonotype occurred many times. This chain links TRBV9 with TRBJ2-1; D is unresolved. Trimming took off 7 bases at V and 6 bases at J, with 20 bases between the two ends. The germline CDR1 and CDR2 sequences are SGDLS and YYNGEE. This CDR3 spans 15 amino acids. CDR3 nucleotide sequence: TGTGCCAGCGTCCCTTTTCTCGGTCGAAGCAATGAGCAGTTCTTC. This sequence encodes CASVPFLGRSNEQFF.

This clonotype appeared many times. The J gene is TRBJ1-1, the V gene TRBV5-8; D gene unclear. The V gene lost 6 bases and the J gene lost 6 bases, with 9 bases spanning the gap. Per the germline V gene, CDR1 is SGHTS and CDR2 is YDEGEE. The CDR3 is 11 residues long. Here the CDR3 DNA reads TGTGCCAGCAATATCGGCGCTGAAGCTTTCTTT. The encoded protein is CASNIGAEAFF.

This clonotype came up many times. This rearrangement joins TRBV7-8 to TRBJ1-2, with 10 bases that match TRBD1. The length of the CDR3 is 17 residues. CDR1 SGHVS and CDR2 FQNEAQ come from the germline V gene. J was trimmed by 4 bases and V by 4 bases; bases with no gene match: 12. CDR3 loop: CASSSAGQGISTYGYTF. Written as DNA, the CDR3 is TGTGCCAGCAGCTCGGCGGGACAGGGGATTAGTACCTATGGCTACACCTTC. Full variable domain (outside the CDR3, taken from reference TRBV7-8 and TRBJ1-2): GAGVSQSPRYKVAKRGQDVALRCDPISGHVSLFWYQQALGQGPEFLTYFQNEAQLDKSGLPSDRFFAERPEGSVSTLKIQRTQQEDSAVYLCASSSAGQGISTYGYTFGSGTRLTVV.

This clonotype was recorded many times. The chain is built from TRBV29-1 and TRBJ1-1; no definite D call. The CDR3 consists of 10 residues. The germline CDR1 and CDR2 sequences are SQVTM and ANQGSEA. V was trimmed by 7 bases and J by 6 bases, leaving 9 bases between them. CDR3 protein: CSALGAEAFF. The DNA of the CDR3 is TGCAGCGCCCTGGGAGCTGAAGCTTTCTTT.

There are many counts of this clonotype. The chain links TRBV14 to TRBJ2-1; the match to TRBD2 covers 8 bases. The CDR3 extends over 16 amino acids. Germline CDR1 and CDR2: SGHDN and FVKESK. Trimming took 4 bases from V and 7 from J; bases not matched to a gene: 12. CDR3 coding DNA: TGTGCCAGCAGCCCTTACTTTTCTAGCGGGCCTAATGAGCAGTTCTTC. This encodes CASSPYFSSGPNEQFF.

Ten or more counts support this clonotype. The chain joins TRBV6-2 or TRBV6-3 to TRBJ2-5; the match to TRBD2 covers 10 bases. Germline trimming cut 6 bases from V and 2 bases from J; bases unmatched to any gene: 6. The V gene's germline CDR1 is MNHEY and CDR2 SVGEGT. The length of the CDR3 is 15 residues. The CDR3 sequence is CASRKGLATQETQYF. The CDR3 bases are TGTGCCAGCAGAAAGGGACTAGCGACTCAAGAGACCCAGTACTTC.

In this sample, this clonotype turned up many times. This chain joins TRBV7-9 and TRBJ1-1; D unclear. CDR1 and CDR2 from the germline V gene are SEHNR and FQNEAQ (reference sequence). The CDR3 contains 13 residues. The ends were cut back, 8 bases at V and 3 bases at J, with 13 bases in the middle. The DNA for the CDR3 is TGTGCCAGCCGAACGCAGGTGGACACTGAAGCTTTCTTT. It is translated as CASRTQVDTEAFF.

Ten or more counts support this clonotype. V and J are TRBV6-6 and TRBJ2-1; no definite D call. CDR1 and CDR2 from the germline V gene are MNHNY and SVGAGI (reference sequence). This CDR3 spans 17 amino acids. Trimming removed 2 bases from V and 6 bases from J, with 20 bases in between. Written as DNA, the CDR3 is TGTGCCAGCAGTTACCACGAACTAACGATTCCCCCCAATGAGCAGTTCTTC. This encodes CASSYHELTIPPNEQFF.

This clonotype was picked up many times. The V call is TRBV29-1, the J call TRBJ2-1; possibly TRBD2 for D (5 bases). The CDR3 is 13 residues long. V gave up 0 bases and J gave up 14 bases, with 17 bases separating them. The germline V gene has CDR1 SQVTM and CDR2 ANQGSEA. This CDR3 is CSVEDPPSEGEFF. CDR3 nucleotide sequence: TGCAGCGTTGAAGATCCCCCCTCTGAGGGAGAGTTCTTC.

The sample holds many counts of this clonotype. This chain connects TRBV18 to TRBJ2-1; TRBD2 is a possible D gene (6 bases). V was clipped by 6 bases and J by 8 bases, with 20 bases between them. Germline CDR1 reads KGHSH; CDR2 reads LQKENI. The CDR3 consists of 15 residues. CDR3: CASSSEEGMLDEQFF. The CDR3 coding sequence is TGTGCCAGCTCCTCCGAGGAGGGGATGTTGGATGAGCAGTTCTTC.

At least ten counts were recorded for this clonotype. This chain links TRBV19 with TRBJ2-3; TRBD1 matches at 10 bases. This CDR3 region has 14 residues. After removal of 1 base from V and 10 bases from J, the junction contained 5 bases not matched to a gene. CDR1 LNHDA and CDR2 SQIVND come from the germline V gene (reference sequence). As DNA, the CDR3 is TGTGCCAGTAGTATAGGGGGACAGGGGACGGCGCAGTATTTT. Amino acid sequence: CASSIGGQGTAQYF.

Ten or more counts support this clonotype. The rearrangement joins TRBV20-1 to TRBJ2-7, with D maybe TRBD2 (6 bases). The V and J ends lost 5 bases and 2 bases respectively, with 16 bases between them. Germline CDR1 and CDR2: DFQATT and SNEGSKA (reference sequence). The CDR3 runs 14 residues. CDR3 residues: CSARQWGGPYEQYF. In nucleotides, the CDR3 is TGCAGTGCTCGACAGTGGGGAGGACCCTACGAGCAGTACTTC.

At least ten counts were recorded for this clonotype. The rearrangement uses TRBV12-3 or TRBV12-4 and TRBJ1-1; D is unclear. V was pared by 6 bases and J by 10 bases, with 15 bases between. CDR3 length: 12 amino acids. The CDR3: CASSLLPSGAFF. The CDR3 DNA is TGTGCCAGCAGCTTACTCCCCTCGGGAGCTTTCTTT.